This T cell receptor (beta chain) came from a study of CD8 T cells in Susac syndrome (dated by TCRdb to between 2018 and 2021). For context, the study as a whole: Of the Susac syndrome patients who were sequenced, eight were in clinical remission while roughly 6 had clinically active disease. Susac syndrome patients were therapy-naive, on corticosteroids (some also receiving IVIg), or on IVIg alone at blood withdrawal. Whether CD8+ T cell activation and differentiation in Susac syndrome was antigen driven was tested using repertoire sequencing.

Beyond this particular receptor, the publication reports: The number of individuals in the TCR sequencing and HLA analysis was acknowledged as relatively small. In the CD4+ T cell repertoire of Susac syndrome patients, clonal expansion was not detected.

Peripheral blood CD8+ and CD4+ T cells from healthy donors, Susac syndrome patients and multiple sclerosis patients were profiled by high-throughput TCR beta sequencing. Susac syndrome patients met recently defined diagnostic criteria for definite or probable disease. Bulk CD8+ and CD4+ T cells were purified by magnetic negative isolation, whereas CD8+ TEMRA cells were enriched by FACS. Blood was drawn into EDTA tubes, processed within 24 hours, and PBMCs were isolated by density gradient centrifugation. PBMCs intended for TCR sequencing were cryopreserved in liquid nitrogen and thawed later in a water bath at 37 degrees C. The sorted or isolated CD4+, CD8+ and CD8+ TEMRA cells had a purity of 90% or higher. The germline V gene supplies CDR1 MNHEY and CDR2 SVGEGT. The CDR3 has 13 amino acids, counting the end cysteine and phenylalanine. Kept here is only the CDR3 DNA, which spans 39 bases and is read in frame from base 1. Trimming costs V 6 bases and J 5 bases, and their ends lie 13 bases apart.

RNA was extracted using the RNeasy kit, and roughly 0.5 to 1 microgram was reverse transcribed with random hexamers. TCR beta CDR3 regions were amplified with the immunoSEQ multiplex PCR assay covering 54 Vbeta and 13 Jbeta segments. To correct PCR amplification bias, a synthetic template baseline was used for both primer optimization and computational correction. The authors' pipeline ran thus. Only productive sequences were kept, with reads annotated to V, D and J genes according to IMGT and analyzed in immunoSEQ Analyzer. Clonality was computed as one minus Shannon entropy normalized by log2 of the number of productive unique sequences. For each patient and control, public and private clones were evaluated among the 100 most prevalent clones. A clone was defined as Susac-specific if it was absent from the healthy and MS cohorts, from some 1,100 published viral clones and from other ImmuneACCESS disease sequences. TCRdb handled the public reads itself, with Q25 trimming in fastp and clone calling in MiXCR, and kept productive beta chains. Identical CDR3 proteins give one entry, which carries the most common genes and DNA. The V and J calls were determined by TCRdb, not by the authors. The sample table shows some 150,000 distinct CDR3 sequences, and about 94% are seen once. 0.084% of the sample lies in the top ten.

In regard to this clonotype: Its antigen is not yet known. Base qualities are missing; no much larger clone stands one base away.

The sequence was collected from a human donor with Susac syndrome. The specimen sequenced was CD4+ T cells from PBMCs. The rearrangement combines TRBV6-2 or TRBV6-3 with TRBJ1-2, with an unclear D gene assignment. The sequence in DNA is TGTGCCAGCAGCCTCATCAGGAGATATGGCTACACCTTC. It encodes CASSLIRRYGYTF.